This record looks at one TCR beta chain sequence and its context. Its specific antigen is unknown. There are no base qualities to consult, and no much larger clone falls within one base. The data originate from a study of blood T cell repertoires in COVID-19 (dated by TCRdb to the early 2020s). Looking at the study overall: The collaborator samples originated in the United States, Italy and Spain and spanned the acute and convalescent phases of COVID-19. The material from the prospective study consisted of cDNA or gDNA derived from T cells, B-cell-depleted T cells, or PBMCs. Subjects who had been exposed to COVID-19, were actively infected with it, or had recovered from it provided the deeply sampled blood TCRbeta repertoires that made up the dataset. The repertoires were released in a freely available public database meant as a resource for research on the immune response to SARS-CoV-2. The samples were drawn from the first 160 participants of the ongoing ImmuneRACE study and from 1,254 subjects provided by 6 global collaborators. A de-identified subject ID, COVID-19 status, age in years and sex were almost always included in the sample metadata. Where available, HLA class I and class II types were obtained from metadata supplied by the sample provider rather than from assay-based typing. Points the paper makes about the study in general: The amount of clinical and demographic metadata varied by source and participant and was provided uncurated.

One collaborating source in Seattle enrolled patients during active infection and followed them longitudinally through the course of disease. Whole blood was collected in K2EDTA tubes by collaborating institutions according to the institutions' own protocols. For TCRbeta analysis, collaborator samples were shipped as frozen whole blood, as isolated PBMCs, or as DNA extracted from either sample type. TCRbeta CDR3 regions were amplified from genomic DNA using the immunoSEQ Assay, a bias-controlled multiplex PCR. In the paper's pipeline: The number of nucleated cells in each sample was estimated by amplification of reference gene primers within the assay. To quantify the absolute abundance of each unique TCRbeta CDR3 rearrangement, sequence reads were collapsed and filtered. For each sample, productive Simpson clonality was calculated as the square root of Simpson's diversity index across productive rearrangements. TCRdb's version of the immuneACCESS table is confined to in-frame rearrangements and falls short of the full clone set. An unresolved V gene accounts for under half of the shortfall where checked; the remainder is of unknown origin. D and trimming come from the DNA, and the V and J calls and clone size come from that table. This sample is represented by about 390,000 clones; approximately 89% of them were singletons. The ten largest account for about 2.3% of the sample.

As encoded in the germline V gene, CDR1 is SGHTA while CDR2 is FQGTGA. Including cysteine and phenylalanine, the CDR3 has 15 amino acids. The entry retains the CDR3 DNA only, 45 bases that are in frame from base 1. V has 2 bases trimmed and J has 5 bases trimmed; junction bases matching no gene number 0. The source is a woman aged 55 to 70 with COVID-19, enrolled during active disease. The sample was peripheral blood. The chain joins TRBV7-3 to TRBJ2-2, and TRBD2 matches 12 of the central bases. The nucleotides are TGTGCCAGCAGCTTAGGACTAGCGGGAACCGGGGAGCTGTTTTTT. Its protein is CASSLGLAGTGELFF.